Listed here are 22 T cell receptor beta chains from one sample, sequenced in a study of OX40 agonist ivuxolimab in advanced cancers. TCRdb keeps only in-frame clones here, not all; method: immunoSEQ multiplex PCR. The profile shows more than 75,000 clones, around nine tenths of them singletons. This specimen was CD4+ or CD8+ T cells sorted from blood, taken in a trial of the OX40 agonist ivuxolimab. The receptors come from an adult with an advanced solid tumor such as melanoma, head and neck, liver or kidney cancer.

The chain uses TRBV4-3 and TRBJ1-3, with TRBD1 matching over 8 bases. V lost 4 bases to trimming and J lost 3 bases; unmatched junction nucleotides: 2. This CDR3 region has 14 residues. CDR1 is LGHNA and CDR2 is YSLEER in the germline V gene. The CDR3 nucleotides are TGCGCCAGCAGCCTTGGGACAGGTGGAAACACCATATATTTT. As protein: CASSLGTGGNTIYF.

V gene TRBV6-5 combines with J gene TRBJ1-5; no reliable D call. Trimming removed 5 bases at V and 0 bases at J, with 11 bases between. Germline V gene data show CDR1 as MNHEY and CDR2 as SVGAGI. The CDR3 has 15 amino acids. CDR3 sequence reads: CASSRGKYSNQPQHF. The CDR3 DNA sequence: TGTGCCAGCAGTAGAGGAAAATATAGCAATCAGCCCCAGCATTTT.

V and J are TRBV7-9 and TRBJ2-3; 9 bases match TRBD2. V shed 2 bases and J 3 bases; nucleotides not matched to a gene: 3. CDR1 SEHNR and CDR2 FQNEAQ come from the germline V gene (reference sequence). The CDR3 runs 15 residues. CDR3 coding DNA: TGTGCCAGCAGCTTATCTAGCGGGAAAACAGATACGCAGTATTTT. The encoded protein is CASSLSSGKTDTQYF.

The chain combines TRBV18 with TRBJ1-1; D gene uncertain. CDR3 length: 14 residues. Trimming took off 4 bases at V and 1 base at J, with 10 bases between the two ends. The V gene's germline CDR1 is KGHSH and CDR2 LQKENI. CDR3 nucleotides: TGTGCCAGCTCACGTAACACCCAGAACACTGAAGCTTTCTTT. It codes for CASSRNTQNTEAFF.

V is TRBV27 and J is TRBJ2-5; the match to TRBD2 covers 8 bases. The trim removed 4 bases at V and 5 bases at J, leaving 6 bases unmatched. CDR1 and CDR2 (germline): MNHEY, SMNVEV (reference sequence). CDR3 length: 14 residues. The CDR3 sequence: CASSWASGSETQYF. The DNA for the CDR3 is TGTGCCAGCAGTTGGGCTAGCGGGTCGGAGACCCAGTACTTC.

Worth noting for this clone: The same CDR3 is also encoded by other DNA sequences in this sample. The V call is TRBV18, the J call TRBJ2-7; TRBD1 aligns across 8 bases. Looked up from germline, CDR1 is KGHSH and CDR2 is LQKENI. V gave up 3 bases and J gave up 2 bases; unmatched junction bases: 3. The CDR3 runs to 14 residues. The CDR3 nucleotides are TGTGCCAGCTCACCCGGACAGGGCACCTACGAGCAGTACTTC. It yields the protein CASSPGQGTYEQYF.

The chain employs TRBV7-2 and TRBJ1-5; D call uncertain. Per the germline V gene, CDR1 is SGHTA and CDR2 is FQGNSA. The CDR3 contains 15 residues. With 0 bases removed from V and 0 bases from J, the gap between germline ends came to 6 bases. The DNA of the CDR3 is TGTGCCAGCAGCTTAGCTATTAGTAGCAATCAGCCCCAGCATTTT. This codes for CASSLAISSNQPQHF.

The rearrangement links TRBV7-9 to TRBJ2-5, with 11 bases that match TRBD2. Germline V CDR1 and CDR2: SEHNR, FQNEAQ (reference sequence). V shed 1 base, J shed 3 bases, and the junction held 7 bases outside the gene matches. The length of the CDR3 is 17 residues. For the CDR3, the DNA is TGTGCCAGCAGCTTAGGAGCCACTAGCGGGAGAGAAGAGACCCAGTACTTC. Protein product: CASSLGATSGREETQYF.

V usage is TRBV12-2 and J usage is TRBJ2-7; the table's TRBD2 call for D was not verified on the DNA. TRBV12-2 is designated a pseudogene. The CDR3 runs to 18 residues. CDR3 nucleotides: TGTGCAAGTCGCCTAAAAGGCCCCCGGGCGGGAGCCGACTACGAGCAGTACTTC. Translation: CASRLKGPRAGADYEQYF.

The CDR3 sequence: CASSTGQGASSYNEQFF. CDR3 coding DNA: TGTGCCAGCAGCACCGGACAGGGGGCTAGCTCCTACAATGAGCAGTTCTTC. The chain is built from TRBV5-4 and TRBJ2-1, with TRBD1 matching 11 bases. Trimming removed 4 bases from V and 0 bases from J; junction bases left unmatched: 6. Germline V gene sequence: CDR1 SGHNT, CDR2 YYREEE (reference sequence). The CDR3 runs 17 residues.

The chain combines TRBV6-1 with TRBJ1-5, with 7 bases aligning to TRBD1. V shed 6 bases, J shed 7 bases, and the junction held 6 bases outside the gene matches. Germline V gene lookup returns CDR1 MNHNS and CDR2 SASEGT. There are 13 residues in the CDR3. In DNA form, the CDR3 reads TGTGCCAGCAGCTCGACAGGGCCACAGCCCCAGCATTTT. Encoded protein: CASSSTGPQPQHF.

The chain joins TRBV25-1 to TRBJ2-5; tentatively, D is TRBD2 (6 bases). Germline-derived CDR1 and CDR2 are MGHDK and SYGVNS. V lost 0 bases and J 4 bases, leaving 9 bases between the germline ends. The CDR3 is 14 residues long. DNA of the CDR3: TGTGCCAGCAGTGAATATGGGGGGAGAGAGACCCAGTACTTC. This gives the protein CASSEYGGRETQYF.

The CDR3 spells CASSLAPTGGNGKLFF. The DNA of the CDR3 is TGTGCCAGCAGCTTAGCGCCAACAGGGGGAAACGGAAAACTGTTTTTT. The chain recombines TRBV7-6 with TRBJ1-4, with 8 bases lining up with TRBD1. The germline V gene encodes CDR1 SGHVS and CDR2 FNYEAQ. The length of the CDR3 is 16 residues. The V gene end was trimmed by 0 bases and the J gene end by 10 bases; junction bases not matched to a gene: 10.

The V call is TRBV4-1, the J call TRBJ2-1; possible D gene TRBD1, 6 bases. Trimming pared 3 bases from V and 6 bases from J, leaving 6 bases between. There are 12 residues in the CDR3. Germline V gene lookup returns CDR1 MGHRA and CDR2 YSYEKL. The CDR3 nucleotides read TGCGCCAGCAGCCACAGGGGCAATGAGCAGTTCTTC. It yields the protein CASSHRGNEQFF.

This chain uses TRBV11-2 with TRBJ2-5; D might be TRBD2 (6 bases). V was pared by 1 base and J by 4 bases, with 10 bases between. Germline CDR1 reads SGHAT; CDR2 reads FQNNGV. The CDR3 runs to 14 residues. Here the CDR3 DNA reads TGTGCCAGCAGCTTAGGGCGGGGCGGAGAGACCCAGTACTTC. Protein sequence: CASSLGRGGETQYF.

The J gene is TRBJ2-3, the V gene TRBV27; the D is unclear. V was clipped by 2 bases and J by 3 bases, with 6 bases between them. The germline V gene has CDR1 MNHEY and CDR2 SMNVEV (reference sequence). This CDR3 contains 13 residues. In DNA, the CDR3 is TGTGCCAGCAGTTTAGGGTATACAGATACGCAGTATTTT. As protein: CASSLGYTDTQYF.

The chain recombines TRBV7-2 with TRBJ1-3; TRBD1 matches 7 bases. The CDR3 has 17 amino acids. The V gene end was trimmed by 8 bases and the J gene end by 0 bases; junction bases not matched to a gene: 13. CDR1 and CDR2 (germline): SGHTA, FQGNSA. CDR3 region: CASAPGQTTYSGNTIYF. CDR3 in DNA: TGTGCCAGCGCACCGGGACAGACAACTTACTCTGGAAACACCATATATTTT.

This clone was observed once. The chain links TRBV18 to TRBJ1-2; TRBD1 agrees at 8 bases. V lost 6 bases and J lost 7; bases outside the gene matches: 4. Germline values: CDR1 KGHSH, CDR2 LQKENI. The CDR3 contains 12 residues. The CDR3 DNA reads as TGTGCCAGCTCGGAGGACAGGGCTGGCTACACCTTC. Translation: CASSEDRAGYTF.

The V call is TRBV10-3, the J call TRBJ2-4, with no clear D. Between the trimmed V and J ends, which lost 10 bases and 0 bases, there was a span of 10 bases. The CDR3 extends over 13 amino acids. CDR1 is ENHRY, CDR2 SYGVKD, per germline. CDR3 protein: CATAALAKNIQYF. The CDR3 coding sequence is TGTGCCACCGCGGCCTTAGCCAAAAACATTCAGTACTTC.

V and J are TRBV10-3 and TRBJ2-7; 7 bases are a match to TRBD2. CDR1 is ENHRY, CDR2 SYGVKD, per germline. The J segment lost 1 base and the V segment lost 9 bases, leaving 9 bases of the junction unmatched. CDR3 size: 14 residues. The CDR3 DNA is TGTGCCATACAGACGGGCGGGGGTTCCTACGAGCAGTACTTC. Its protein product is CAIQTGGGSYEQYF.

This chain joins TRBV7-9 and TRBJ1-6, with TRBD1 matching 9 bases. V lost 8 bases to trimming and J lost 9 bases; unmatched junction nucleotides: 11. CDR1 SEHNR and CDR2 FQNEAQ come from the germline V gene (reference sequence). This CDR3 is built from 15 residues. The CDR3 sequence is CASGILGQGTSPLHF. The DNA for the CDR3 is TGTGCCAGCGGAATCCTGGGACAGGGAACTTCACCCCTCCACTTT. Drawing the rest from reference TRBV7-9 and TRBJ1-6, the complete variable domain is DTGVSQNPRHKITKRGQNVTFRCDPISEHNRLYWYRQTLGQGPEFLTYFQNEAQLEKSRLLSDRFSAERPKGSFSTLEIQRTEQGDSAMYLCASGILGQGTSPLHFGNGTRLTVT.

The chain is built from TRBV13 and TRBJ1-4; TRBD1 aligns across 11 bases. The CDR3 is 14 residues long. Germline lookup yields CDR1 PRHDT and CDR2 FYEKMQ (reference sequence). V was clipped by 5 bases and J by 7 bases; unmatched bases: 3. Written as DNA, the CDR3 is TGTGCCAGCAGCACCGGACAGGGGGCTGAAAAACTGTTTTTT. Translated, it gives CASSTGQGAEKLFF. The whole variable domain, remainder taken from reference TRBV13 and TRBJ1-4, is AAGVIQSPRHLIKEKRETATLKCYPIPRHDTVYWYQQGPGQDPQFLISFYEKMQSDKGSIPDRFSAQQFSDYHSELNMSSLELGDSALYFCASSTGQGAEKLFFGSGTQLSVL.